Given below is one T cell receptor beta chain in context. Its target is unknown. The sample is drawn from a study of T cells in Graves' hyperthyroidism and ophthalmopathy. CDR1 and CDR2 from the germline V gene are DFQATT and SNEGSKA (reference sequence). V dropped 3 bases and J dropped 10 bases, with 10 bases sitting between them. The CDR3 covers 11 residues. Findings and limits, study-wide: The majority of expanded thyroid clonotypes above 0.001 also appeared in blood. The model predicted ophthalmopathy a median roughly six months before onset.

Amplified TCR beta CDR3 regions came from RNA transcripts. HTBI primers were employed in a first-round RT-PCR of the TCR CDR3. Using its own MiXCR run on the multiplex PCR reads, TCRdb lists one record per CDR3 protein. The data show roughly 500,000 distinct CDR3 sequences, with around 43% seen just once and 44% held by the top ten. The chain employs TRBV20-1 and TRBJ1-5; perhaps TRBD1 as D (5 bases). The source material was peripheral blood or thyroid tissue (not recorded which). The sequence derives from an adult woman with Graves' disease, either hyperthyroidism or ophthalmopathy (not recorded which). The CDR3 spells CSASGGGPQHF. In nucleotides, the CDR3 is TGCAGTGCTAGTGGGGGTGGTCCCCAGCATTTT.